This TCR beta chain was captured by sequencing in a study of T cell repertoires in cytomegalovirus infection. TCRdb fed the reads into MiXCR, producing one record per CDR3 protein. The sample lists just over 450,000 distinct CDR3 sequences; 42% were seen once. Germline values: CDR1 SQVTM, CDR2 ANQGSEA. V dropped 8 bases and J dropped 0 bases, with 13 bases sitting between them. The CDR3 is 13 residues long. This clonotype was observed once. No antigen is known for it. The chain is built from TRBV29-1 and TRBJ1-1; D is possibly TRBD1 (6 bases). Sequences were derived from cultured PBMCs, sampled from culture after CMV antigen stimulation. This clonotype originated in a human donor in good health (CMV status not recorded). Some clones in this sample may be carry-over from other donors' samples. CDR3 in DNA: TGCAGCCTACAAGGACAGCTGAACACTGAAGCTTTCTTT. It specifies CSLQGQLNTEAFF.